Relative to its sample, the clone carrying this TCR beta chain is medium-sized. Its target is not known. This specimen comes from a study of lung T cells in sarcoidosis with Löfgren's syndrome. Looking at the study overall: Sarcoidosis features CD4+ T cell accumulation in bronchoalveolar lavage fluid.

Study-wide findings and caveats: Versus controls, Löfgren's syndrome patients reportedly showed TRAV12-1 and TRBV2 as most expanded. These T cells were suggested, not shown, to recognize a putative antigen. In alpha-beta pairs, TRAV12-1 favored TRBV2, and their CDR3s were homologous.

The germline gives CDR1 MNHNS, CDR2 SASEGT. CDR3 length equals 13 residues. V was cut by 7 bases and J by 3 bases, with 13 bases left in between. Each CDR3 protein gets one entry after TCRdb re-called the reads with MiXCR. The sample has 2,500 to 3,500 distinct CDR3 sequences; around a sixth are singletons. The sample taken for sequencing was CD4+ T cells from bronchoalveolar lavage. The receptor was derived from a human donor with sarcoidosis (Löfgren's syndrome or another form), or a control subject (not recorded which). The chain combines TRBV6-1 with TRBJ2-7, with TRBD1 as a possible D gene (6 bases). Here the CDR3 reads CASKYRDLYEQYF. CDR3 nucleotides: TGTGCCAGCAAATACAGGGATCTCTACGAGCAGTACTTC.